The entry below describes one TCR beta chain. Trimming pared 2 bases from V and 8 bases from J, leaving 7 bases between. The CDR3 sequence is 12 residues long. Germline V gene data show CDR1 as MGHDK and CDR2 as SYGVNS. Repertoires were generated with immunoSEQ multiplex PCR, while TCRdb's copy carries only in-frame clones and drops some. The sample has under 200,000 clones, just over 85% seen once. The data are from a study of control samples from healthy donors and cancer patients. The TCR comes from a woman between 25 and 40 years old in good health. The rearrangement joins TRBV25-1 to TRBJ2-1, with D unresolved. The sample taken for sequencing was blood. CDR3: CASSERRDEQFF. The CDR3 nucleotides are TGTGCCAGCAGTGAACGTAGGGATGAGCAGTTCTTC.